This T cell receptor beta chain was profiled in a study of STAT3 mutations in large granular lymphocyte leukemia. Study findings and constraints: In T-cell large granular lymphocyte leukemia, about half of patients showed multiple immunodominant subclonotypes.

This clone appeared a single time. Antigen specificity is unknown. CDR1 SQVTM and CDR2 ANQGSEA come from the germline V gene. The CDR3 spans 13 residues. Trimming at V came to 4 bases and at J to 7 bases, leaving 7 bases not matched to a gene. The protocol was immunoSEQ multiplex PCR, while the TCRdb copy is restricted to in-frame clones and leaves out a portion. The sample shows 6,500 to 9,500 clones, roughly 70% of them seen only once. The sequenced sample was peripheral blood mononuclear cells. The sequence derives from a woman in her forties with T-cell large granular lymphocyte leukemia. Some clones in this sample may be carry-over from other donors' samples. This rearrangement joins TRBV29-1 to TRBJ1-2, with 9 bases lining up with TRBD1. CDR3 region: CSVVGTGIGGYTF. The CDR3 nucleotides read TGCAGCGTTGTAGGGACAGGGATTGGTGGCTACACCTTC.